One T cell receptor beta chain is described in this entry. V dropped 8 bases and J dropped 5; count of bases not matched to a gene: 8. The CDR3 runs 14 residues. In germline, CDR1 is MDHEN, CDR2 SYDVKM. The data stem from a study of blood T cell repertoires in COVID-19. Per the study methods: Amplifying reference gene primers gave estimates of nucleated cell counts. Profiled with immunoSEQ multiplex PCR; TCRdb holds only in-frame clones, not every one. Clone size and V and J calls were adopted from that table, with D and trimming inferred from the DNA. The repertoire includes about 130,000 clones, about four fifths of them detected once, and approximately 8.7% sits in the top ten.

This clonotype originated in a middle-aged man with active or convalescent COVID-19. V usage is TRBV28 and J usage is TRBJ1-4; TRBD1 matches 7 bases. The sequenced material came from peripheral blood. Here the CDR3 reads CASGLAGGNEKLFF. For the CDR3, the DNA is TGTGCCAGCGGATTGGCAGGGGGGAATGAAAAACTGTTTTTT.